These 23 T cell receptor beta chains were all obtained from the same sample, sequenced in a study of T cell changes during pregnancy in multiple sclerosis (dated by TCRdb to the late 2010s). Libraries came from the immunoSEQ multiplex PCR assay. TCRdb limited this immuneACCESS table to in-frame rearrangements with V and J called. A share of clones is missing; checked studies link under half to unresolved V genes, and the rest is unexplained. The sample records tens of thousands of clones, roughly 91% of which are singletons. Jointly, the top ten make up roughly 0.67% of the sample. This sample comprised CD4+ T cells from peripheral blood mononuclear cells, obtained in the third trimester of pregnancy. The receptor source for this set is a female donor with multiple sclerosis, enrolled in a pregnancy study.

The chain employs TRBV4-3 and TRBJ1-1; D is unresolved. Germline-derived CDR1 and CDR2 are LGHNA and YSLEER. The germline V and J ends were trimmed by 6 bases and 5 bases, with 13 bases remaining between them. The CDR3 spans 13 residues. CDR3 in amino acids: CASRLDWETEAFF. DNA for the CDR3: TGCGCCAGCAGATTAGATTGGGAGACTGAAGCTTTCTTT.

V usage is TRBV27 and J usage is TRBJ1-6, with TRBD1 matching over 7 bases. Per germline, CDR1 MNHEY and CDR2 SMNVEV (reference sequence). This CDR3 is built from 16 residues. J gave up 0 bases and V 4 bases, and 3 bases lay outside the gene matches. The CDR3: CASSSRTGSYNSPLHF. CDR3 nucleotide sequence: TGTGCCAGCAGTTCGAGGACAGGCTCCTATAATTCACCCCTCCACTTT.

The gene calls are TRBV7-6 and TRBJ1-6, with 8 bases fitting TRBD1. CDR3 length: 14 amino acids. V shed 5 bases and J 8 bases; nucleotides not matched to a gene: 5. Germline V gene lookup returns CDR1 SGHVS and CDR2 FNYEAQ. The CDR3 DNA reads TGTGCCAGCAGCGTAGGACAGGGCGATTCACCCCTCCACTTT. Translating gives CASSVGQGDSPLHF.

V gene TRBV5-8 combines with J gene TRBJ1-1; D uncertain. This CDR3 spans 12 amino acids. Germline loops: CDR1 SGHTS, CDR2 YDEGEE. The V gene lost 2 bases and the J gene lost 4 bases, with 6 bases spanning the gap. The CDR3 here is CASSFLSTEAFF. CDR3 nucleotides: TGTGCCAGCAGCTTTTTATCCACTGAAGCTTTCTTT.

CDR3 coding DNA: TGTGCCTGGATAACCAGGGGGCGTTTCACCGGGGAGCTGTTTTTT. Its protein product is CAWITRGRFTGELFF. This chain links TRBV30 with TRBJ2-2, with 8 positions matching TRBD1. With 4 bases clipped from V and 4 bases from J, the junction kept 8 bases outside the gene matches. The germline CDR1 and CDR2 sequences are GTSNPN and SVGIG (reference sequence). There are 15 residues in the CDR3.

The chain couples TRBV5-1 to TRBJ1-2, with D perhaps matching TRBD1 (6 bases). The germline V gene encodes CDR1 SGHRS and CDR2 YFSETQ. Between the trimmed V and J ends, which lost 1 base and 5 bases, there was a span of 15 bases. The CDR3 is made up of 15 amino acids. CDR3 loop: CASSLPPTRGYGYTF. The CDR3 nucleotides read TGCGCCAGCAGCTTGCCTCCTACCAGGGGTTATGGCTACACCTTC.

The genes are TRBV2 and TRBJ1-3, with D tentatively TRBD1 (5 bases). V gave up 2 bases and J gave up 0 bases, with 11 bases separating them. The CDR3 length is 16 residues. Germline V gene lookup returns CDR1 SNHLY and CDR2 FYNNEI. The CDR3 here is CASSERGRISGNTIYF. CDR3 nucleotides: TGTGCCAGCAGTGAAAGGGGCCGGATCTCTGGAAACACCATATATTTT.

The rearrangement links TRBV19 to TRBJ1-5; D is unclear. Germline assignment: CDR1 LNHDA and CDR2 SQIVND (reference sequence). The CDR3 contains 15 residues. V lost 6 bases, J lost 4 bases, and 16 bases lay in between. CDR3: CASRSGSGGNQPQHF. The CDR3 nucleotides read TGTGCCAGTAGGTCGGGGTCAGGCGGGAATCAGCCCCAGCATTTT.

CDR3 nucleotides: TGTGCCAGCAGGCGAGGGGGCGAGCAGTACTTC. This codes for CASRRGGEQYF. This chain connects TRBV6-1 to TRBJ2-7; D is perhaps TRBD1 (6 bases). V gave up 6 bases and J gave up 6 bases, with 9 bases separating them. From germline, CDR1 is MNHNS and CDR2 SASEGT. The CDR3 spans 11 residues.

CDR3 DNA: TGCGCCAGCAGCCAAGTACAGGGTACCACTGAAGCTTTCTTT. Protein sequence: CASSQVQGTTEAFF. The chain employs TRBV4-1 and TRBJ1-1, with D possibly being TRBD1 (6 bases). The germline V gene encodes CDR1 MGHRA and CDR2 YSYEKL. Trimming cost V 1 base and J 4 bases, with 10 bases left between them. This CDR3 has 14 residues.

The V gene is TRBV23-1, the J gene TRBJ2-7; the match to TRBD1 covers 7 bases. TRBV23-1 is identified as an open reading frame with a role that is uncertain. The CDR3 contains 20 residues. V was pared by 3 bases and J by 2 bases, with 22 bases of the junction left unmatched. This CDR3 is CASSHPTPGQPPHDTYEQYF. The CDR3, as DNA: TGCGCCAGCAGTCACCCTACACCGGGACAGCCACCTCACGATACCTACGAGCAGTACTTC.

The rearrangement joins TRBV5-1 to TRBJ2-5; the match to TRBD2 covers 7 bases. Germline-derived CDR1 and CDR2 are SGHRS and YFSETQ. The trim removed 0 bases at V and 2 bases at J, leaving 4 bases unmatched. This CDR3 comprises 15 residues. The CDR3 DNA sequence: TGCGCCAGCAGCTTGGAAGGGGAGGGTCAAGAGACCCAGTACTTC. Encoded protein: CASSLEGEGQETQYF. Using reference TRBV5-1 and TRBJ2-5 for the parts outside the CDR3, the full variable domain is KAGVTQTPRYLIKTRGQQVTLSCSPISGHRSVSWYQQTPGQGLQFLFEYFSETQRNKGNFPGRFSGRQFSNSRSEMNVSTLELGDSALYLCASSLEGEGQETQYFGPGTRLLVL.

J is TRBJ1-1 and V is TRBV7-3; D unresolved. The ends were cut back, 1 base at V and 0 bases at J, with 9 bases in the middle. This CDR3 has 15 residues. Germline loops: CDR1 SGHTA, CDR2 FQGTGA. The CDR3 spells CASSLMGSMNTEAFF. The CDR3 DNA is TGTGCCAGCAGCTTAATGGGCAGTATGAACACTGAAGCTTTCTTT.

The chain links TRBV19 to TRBJ1-2, with 7 positions matching TRBD1. The CDR3 has 15 amino acids. Germline CDR1 LNHDA, CDR2 SQIVND (reference sequence). Losses at the gene ends were 5 bases for V and 2 bases for J; bases not matched to a gene: 8. The chain's CDR3 is CASSPDRRRNYGYTF. The CDR3 nucleotides read TGTGCCAGTAGTCCGGACAGGAGGCGAAACTATGGCTACACCTTC.

This clone has just one count. The gene calls are TRBV5-1 and TRBJ2-1; TRBD2 aligns across 12 bases. CDR3 length equals 13 residues. Germline V gene sequence: CDR1 SGHRS, CDR2 YFSETQ. The junction had 2 bases not matched to a gene; V was cut back by 5 bases and J by 8 bases. The CDR3 reads CASRLAGGHEQFF. The CDR3 DNA is TGCGCCAGCAGGCTAGCGGGAGGGCATGAGCAGTTCTTC.

The V and J genes are TRBV25-1 and TRBJ1-2; weak D call: TRBD1 (6 bases). V gave up 2 bases and J gave up 7 bases, with 14 bases separating them. The CDR3 is 14 amino acids. From germline, CDR1 is MGHDK and CDR2 SYGVNS. This chain's CDR3 is CASSETGRVGGYTF. The CDR3 coding sequence is TGTGCCAGCAGTGAAACAGGGAGAGTGGGTGGCTACACCTTC.

This chain uses TRBV11-2 with TRBJ2-7, with TRBD2 matching over 9 bases. The CDR3 is 17 residues long. Germline V CDR1 and CDR2: SGHAT, FQNNGV. V lost 1 base to trimming and J lost 1 base; unmatched junction nucleotides: 8. The CDR3 protein is CASSLAVSLAGSYEQYF. The DNA for the CDR3 is TGTGCCAGCAGCTTAGCGGTCTCACTAGCGGGTTCCTACGAGCAGTACTTC.

The chain joins TRBV11-1 to TRBJ1-1; D uncertain. The CDR3 is made up of 15 amino acids. The V gene's germline CDR1 is SGHAT and CDR2 FQDESV (reference sequence). V was shortened by 6 bases and J by 0 bases, with 14 bases between the two germline ends. The CDR3 DNA reads TGTGCCAGCAGTGCTTCCGCGGGCATGAACACTGAAGCTTTCTTT. Translation gives CASSASAGMNTEAFF.

The chain combines TRBV5-1 with TRBJ2-1; 11 nucleotides align to TRBD2. V shed 1 base and J 4 bases; nucleotides not matched to a gene: 4. The CDR3 totals 16 residues. CDR1 and CDR2 from the germline V gene are SGHRS and YFSETQ. The CDR3 DNA reads as TGCGCCAGCAGCTTGACCGGGACTAGCGGATACAATGAGCAGTTCTTC. Protein sequence: CASSLTGTSGYNEQFF.

This sequence joins TRBV11-2 and TRBJ2-2; 11 positions match TRBD2. The CDR3 extends over 18 amino acids. The V gene's germline CDR1 is SGHAT and CDR2 FQNNGV. V dropped 5 bases and J dropped 0; count of bases not matched to a gene: 8. CDR3 sequence: CASSTILAGAANTGELFF. The CDR3 DNA sequence: TGTGCCAGCAGCACCATACTAGCGGGAGCAGCGAACACCGGGGAGCTGTTTTTT.

The rearrangement links TRBV4-1 to TRBJ1-6; D unclear. Germline lookup yields CDR1 MGHRA and CDR2 YSYEKL. Trimming left V 0 bases short and J 0 bases short, with 9 bases between. The CDR3 runs 17 residues. CDR3 nucleotides: TGCGCCAGCAGCCAAGATCGAGGGAGCTCCTATAATTCACCCCTCCACTTT. Residues: CASSQDRGSSYNSPLHF.

The gene calls are TRBV9 and TRBJ1-1; no definite D call. V gave up 3 bases and J gave up 4 bases, with 13 bases separating them. The germline V gene encodes CDR1 SGDLS and CDR2 YYNGEE. The CDR3 spans 14 residues. The CDR3 DNA reads TGTGCCAGCAGCGCTGACAACTTCGGCACTGAAGCTTTCTTT. It specifies CASSADNFGTEAFF.

The rearrangement links TRBV29-1 to TRBJ2-1; 13 bases agree with TRBD2. With 6 bases clipped from V and 5 bases from J, the junction kept 10 bases outside the gene matches. Per germline, CDR1 SQVTM and CDR2 ANQGSEA. This CDR3 has 16 amino acids. The CDR3 sequence is CSVATGLAGRHNEQFF. CDR3 sequence (DNA): TGCAGCGTAGCAACGGGACTAGCGGGGAGACACAATGAGCAGTTCTTC.